Listed here are 23 T cell receptor beta chains from one sample, sequenced in a study of response to subunit inactivated influenza vaccine. One entry per CDR3 protein, called by TCRdb with MiXCR from the RT-PCR reads. The sample holds around 570,000 distinct CDR3 sequences, approximately 7.1% seen once. The source was PBMCs from blood, collected about 24 months after vaccination. These receptor sequences come from a man between 50 and 75 years old who received an inactivated influenza vaccine.

This clonotype was counted between two and nine times. V is TRBV5-6 and J is TRBJ2-5; D may be TRBD2 (6 bases). Germline V gene lookup returns CDR1 SGHDT and CDR2 YYEEEE. V shed 0 bases and J shed 5 bases, with 14 bases lying between them. CDR3 size: 15 residues. Written as DNA, the CDR3 is TGTGCCAGCAGCTTGGCCGGGGGTCCGGTTGAGACCCAGTACTTC. This codes for CASSLAGGPVETQYF.

This clonotype was detected only a few times. The genes are TRBV20-1 and TRBJ1-6; unclear D gene. This CDR3 is 14 amino acids long. The V gene's germline CDR1 is DFQATT and CDR2 SNEGSKA (reference sequence). With 6 bases removed from V and 0 bases from J, the gap between germline ends came to 9 bases. The CDR3 nucleotides are TGCAGTGCCGCGTTAAGCTCCTATAATTCACCCCTCCACTTT. Its translation: CSAALSSYNSPLHF.

This clonotype occurred a few times. The chain couples TRBV7-9 to TRBJ1-1, with D perhaps matching TRBD1 (6 bases). The V end lost 11 bases, the J end lost 4 bases, and 14 bases lay between the germline ends. Germline V gene lookup returns CDR1 SEHNR and CDR2 FQNEAQ (reference sequence). The CDR3 length is 12 residues. CDR3 nucleotides: TGTGCCGCCGAGGGGGGGCCCACTGAAGCTTTCTTT. Translation gives CAAEGGPTEAFF.

Concerning this clonotype: A much bigger clone sits one base away, suggesting this may be a read error. This chain connects TRBV4-3 to TRBJ2-3; D is uncertain. This CDR3 has 14 amino acids. Germline V gives CDR1 LGHNA, CDR2 YSLEER. The chain's CDR3 is CASSQDSSTDMQYF. The CDR3 DNA reads as TGCGCCAGCAGCCAAGATTCAAGCACAGATATGCAGTATTTT.

A word on this clonotype: The junction departs from the called germline gene at one end, perhaps through a read error. The chain combines TRBV28 with TRBJ1-5; 7 bases map to TRBD1. Germline loops: CDR1 MDHEN, CDR2 SYDVKM. The CDR3 is 12 residues long. The CDR3 nucleotides are TGTGCCAGCAGTACAGACAGGGTCGTCCGTTATTTT. Translated: CASSTDRVVRYF.

This clonotype was recorded a few times. This chain connects TRBV11-2 to TRBJ2-7; D is uncertain. The CDR3 sequence is 14 residues long. Germline V gives CDR1 SGHAT, CDR2 FQNNGV. Trimming stripped 1 base from V and 1 base from J, with 8 bases between. Here the CDR3 reads CASSLVDTSYEQYF. CDR3 bases: TGTGCCAGCAGCTTAGTCGATACTTCCTACGAGCAGTACTTC.

The chain recombines TRBV10-3 with TRBJ1-4; 8 nucleotides agree with TRBD1. CDR1 ENHRY and CDR2 SYGVKD come from the germline V gene. Trimming took 2 bases from V and 5 from J; bases not matched to a gene: 1. There are 14 residues in the CDR3. CDR3 loop: CAISETGGNEKLFF. CDR3 sequence (DNA): TGTGCCATCAGTGAGACAGGGGGGAATGAAAAACTGTTTTTT.

This clonotype was recorded a few times. As DNA, the CDR3 is TGTGCCAGCAGTGAAGCTGGCGGGAACGAGCAGTACTTC. It translates to CASSEAGGNEQYF. The chain joins TRBV2 to TRBJ2-7; D perhaps matches TRBD2 (6 bases). The CDR3 runs 13 residues. Germline values: CDR1 SNHLY, CDR2 FYNNEI. V lost 0 bases to trimming and J lost 5 bases, with 8 bases between them.

A note on this clonotype: A much more abundant neighbour one base away suggests this may be a read error. The J gene is TRBJ1-2, the V gene TRBV5-1, with D unresolved. This CDR3 is built from 14 residues. Between the trimmed V and J ends, which lost 7 bases and 2 bases, there was a span of 15 bases. Germline CDR1 is SGHRS and CDR2 is YFSETQ. CDR3 residues: CASHRQGQNYGYTF. CDR3 DNA: TGCGCCAGCCATCGCCAAGGCCAGAACTATGGCTACACCTTC.

This clonotype was recorded at least ten times. The chain combines TRBV19 with TRBJ2-1, with a tentative D call TRBD1 (6 bases). Germline-derived CDR1 and CDR2 are LNHDA and SQIVND (reference sequence). The CDR3 sequence is 13 residues long. Trimming took off 7 bases at V and 4 bases at J, with 11 bases between the two ends. CDR3 loop: CASNLGGYNEQFF. In DNA form, the CDR3 reads TGTGCCAGTAACCTAGGGGGATACAATGAGCAGTTCTTC.

This clonotype has more than one count but fewer than ten. This chain uses TRBV11-2 with TRBJ2-1; no clear D gene. CDR3 length: 14 amino acids. Trimming removed 5 bases at V and 11 bases at J, with 19 bases between. Per germline, CDR1 SGHAT and CDR2 FQNNGV. CDR3 sequence: CASSTLLELWQQFF. In nucleotides, the CDR3 is TGTGCCAGCAGCACCCTCTTGGAGTTGTGGCAGCAGTTCTTC.

This clonotype was detected a few times. This chain connects TRBV6-5 to TRBJ1-6; D gene ambiguous. Trimming took 7 bases from V and 8 from J, leaving 9 bases between them. This CDR3 has 12 amino acids. Germline assignment: CDR1 MNHEY and CDR2 SVGAGI. The CDR3 bases are TGTGCCAGCACCAAGGACTATTCACCCCTCCACTTT. This codes for CASTKDYSPLHF.

The table lists this clonotype with many counts. The genes are TRBV20-1 and TRBJ2-2; D may match TRBD1 or TRBD2 (5 bases each). There are 13 residues in the CDR3. V was clipped by 6 bases and J by 6 bases, with 14 bases between them. Germline V lookup: CDR1 DFQATT, CDR2 SNEGSKA (reference sequence). This chain's CDR3 is CSATGPISGELFF. For the CDR3, the DNA is TGCAGTGCAACGGGACCAATCTCCGGGGAGCTGTTTTTT.

This sequence joins TRBV7-2 and TRBJ2-1; 7 bases match TRBD2. After removal of 2 bases from V and 3 bases from J, the junction contained 7 bases not matched to a gene. CDR1 is SGHTA and CDR2 is FQGNSA in the germline V gene. This CDR3 is 16 amino acids long. In nucleotides, the CDR3 is TGTGCCAGCAGCTTACAAACCGGGGGGATCTACAATGAGCAGTTCTTC. Translation: CASSLQTGGIYNEQFF.

The rearrangement links TRBV4-2 to TRBJ2-7, with 7 positions matching TRBD1. CDR1 is LGHNA and CDR2 is YNFKEQ in the germline V gene. Unmatched junction bases numbered 12, after V lost 4 bases and J lost 3 bases. The CDR3 length is 16 residues. The CDR3: CASSRASGTVGYEQYF. CDR3 coding DNA: TGTGCCAGCAGCCGTGCCTCCGGGACAGTTGGCTACGAGCAGTACTTC.

This clonotype showed up many times. This rearrangement joins TRBV12-3 or TRBV12-4 to TRBJ2-7, with 7 positions matching TRBD2. This CDR3 spans 14 amino acids. V shed 7 bases and J 6 bases; nucleotides not matched to a gene: 12. The CDR3 region has the DNA TGTGCCAGCAACAAGGGGACGGGGGGTGGCGAGCAGTACTTC. This translates into CASNKGTGGGEQYF.

The chain is built from TRBV18 and TRBJ1-2; tentatively, D is TRBD1 (6 bases). Between the trimmed V and J ends, which lost 6 bases and 4 bases, there was a span of 24 bases. The CDR3 has 17 amino acids. Germline lookup yields CDR1 KGHSH and CDR2 LQKENI. The DNA for the CDR3 is TGTGCCAGCTCCCAGGGGACTCTAGTAAAACCAATCTATGGCTACACCTTC. Translation gives CASSQGTLVKPIYGYTF.

The chain carries TRBV12-3 or TRBV12-4 and TRBJ2-7; D is perhaps TRBD2 (6 bases). This CDR3 contains 16 residues. V was trimmed by 1 base and J by 3 bases, leaving 16 bases between them. The chain's CDR3 is CASSLDSGLRRYEQYF. In nucleotides, the CDR3 is TGTGCCAGCAGTTTAGACAGCGGGCTTAGACGCTACGAGCAGTACTTC.

The chain recombines TRBV6-2 or TRBV6-3 with TRBJ2-7; no clear D. Germline V gene data show CDR1 as MNHEY and CDR2 as SVGEGT. The CDR3 length is 11 residues. V was cut by 6 bases and J by 7 bases, with 10 bases left in between. The CDR3 region is CASRQGSEQYF. CDR3 in DNA: TGTGCCAGCAGACAAGGTAGTGAGCAGTACTTC.

This clonotype occurred many times. This chain links TRBV6-2 or TRBV6-3 with TRBJ2-1; 15 bases line up with TRBD2. The CDR3 runs 16 residues. The germline V gene has CDR1 MNHEY and CDR2 SVGEGT. Trimming at V came to 4 bases and at J to 8 bases, leaving 6 bases not matched to a gene. CDR3: CASSWTSGRAGDEQFF. In DNA, the CDR3 is TGTGCCAGCAGTTGGACTAGCGGGAGGGCCGGGGATGAGCAGTTCTTC.

This clonotype appeared many times. The genes are TRBV28 and TRBJ1-2, with D hard to call. There are 13 residues in the CDR3. Between the trimmed V and J ends, which lost 6 bases and 3 bases, there was a span of 11 bases. Germline assignment: CDR1 MDHEN and CDR2 SYDVKM. The CDR3 nucleotides are TGTGCCAGCAGCCCGGACGGGTACTATGGCTACACCTTC. Translated, it gives CASSPDGYYGYTF.

This clonotype came up many times. In DNA, the CDR3 is TGCGCCAGCAGCCCCGGCAGCGTAAACTACGAGCAGTACTTC. It yields the protein CASSPGSVNYEQYF. The J gene is TRBJ2-7, the V gene TRBV5-1; D gene unclear. CDR1 and CDR2 from the germline V gene are SGHRS and YFSETQ. V lost 4 bases and J 3 bases, leaving 14 bases between the germline ends. CDR3 length equals 14 residues.

This clonotype showed up many times. V gene TRBV28 combines with J gene TRBJ2-7; 8 bases agree with TRBD2. CDR3 length: 15 residues. Germline V gene sequence: CDR1 MDHEN, CDR2 SYDVKM. Trimming took 4 bases from V and 0 from J; bases not matched to a gene: 5. In nucleotides, the CDR3 is TGTGCCAGCAGTTATAGCGGGACCCCCTCCTACGAGCAGTACTTC. It encodes CASSYSGTPSYEQYF.